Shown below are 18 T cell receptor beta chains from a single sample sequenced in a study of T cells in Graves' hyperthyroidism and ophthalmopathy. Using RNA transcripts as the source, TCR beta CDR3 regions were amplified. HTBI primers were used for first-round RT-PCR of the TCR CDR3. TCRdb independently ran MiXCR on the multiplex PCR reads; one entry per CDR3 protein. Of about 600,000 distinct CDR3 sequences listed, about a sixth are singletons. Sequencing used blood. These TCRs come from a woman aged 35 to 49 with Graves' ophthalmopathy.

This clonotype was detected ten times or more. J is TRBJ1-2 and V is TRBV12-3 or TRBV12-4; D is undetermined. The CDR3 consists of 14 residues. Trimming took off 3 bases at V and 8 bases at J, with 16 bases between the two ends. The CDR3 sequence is CASSFQDGVEGYTF. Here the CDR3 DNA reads TGTGCCAGCAGTTTCCAGGACGGCGTGGAAGGCTACACCTTC.

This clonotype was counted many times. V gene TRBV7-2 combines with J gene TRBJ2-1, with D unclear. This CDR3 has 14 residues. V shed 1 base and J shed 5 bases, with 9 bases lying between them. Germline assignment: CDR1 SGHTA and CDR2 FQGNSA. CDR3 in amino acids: CASSLGVWNNEQFF. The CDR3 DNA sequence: TGTGCCAGCAGCTTAGGGGTGTGGAACAATGAGCAGTTCTTC.

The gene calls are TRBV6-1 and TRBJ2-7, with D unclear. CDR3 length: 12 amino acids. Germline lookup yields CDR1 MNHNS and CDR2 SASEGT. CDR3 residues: CVNGNPPYEQYF. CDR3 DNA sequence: TGTGTCAACGGTAATCCTCCCTACGAGCAGTACTTC.

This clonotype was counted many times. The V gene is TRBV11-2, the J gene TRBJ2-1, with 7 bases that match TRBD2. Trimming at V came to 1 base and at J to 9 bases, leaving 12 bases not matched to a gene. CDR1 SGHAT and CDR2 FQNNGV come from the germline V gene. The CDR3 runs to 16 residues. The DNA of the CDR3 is TGTGCCAGCAGCTTAGCAACCCGGGACTATAGCCTTGAGCAGTTCTTC. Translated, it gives CASSLATRDYSLEQFF.

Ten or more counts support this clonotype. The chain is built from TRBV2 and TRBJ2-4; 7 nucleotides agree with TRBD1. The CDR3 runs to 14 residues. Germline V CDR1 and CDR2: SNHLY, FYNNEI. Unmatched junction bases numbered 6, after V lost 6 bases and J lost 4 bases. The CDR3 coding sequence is TGTGCCAGCAGGCGACAGGGTGGTAAAAACATTCAGTACTTC. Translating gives CASRRQGGKNIQYF.

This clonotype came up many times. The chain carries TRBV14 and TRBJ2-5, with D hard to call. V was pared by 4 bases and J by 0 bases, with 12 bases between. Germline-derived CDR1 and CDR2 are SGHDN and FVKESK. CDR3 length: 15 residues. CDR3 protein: CASSPDAPYQETQYF. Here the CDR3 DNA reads TGTGCCAGCAGCCCAGACGCACCGTACCAAGAGACCCAGTACTTC. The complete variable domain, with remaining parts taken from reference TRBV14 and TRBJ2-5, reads EAGVTQFPSHSVIEKGQTVTLRCDPISGHDNLYWYRRVMGKEIKFLLHFVKESKQDESGMPNNRFLAERTGGTYSTLKVQPAELEDSGVYFCASSPDAPYQETQYFGPGTRLLVL.

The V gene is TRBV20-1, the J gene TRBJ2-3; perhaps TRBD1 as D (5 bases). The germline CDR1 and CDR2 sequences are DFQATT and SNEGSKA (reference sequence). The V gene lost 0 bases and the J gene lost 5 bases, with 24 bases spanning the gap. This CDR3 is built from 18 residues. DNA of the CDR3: TGCAGTGCTAGAGATGGGGCTCTAGTACGGTCTTTGGGAGATACGCAGTATTTT. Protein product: CSARDGALVRSLGDTQYF.

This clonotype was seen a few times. The CDR3 DNA is TGCAGTGCTATACCACTAGGGAGCTCCTACAATGAGCAGTTCTTC. Residues: CSAIPLGSSYNEQFF. The rearrangement joins TRBV20-1 to TRBJ2-1, with a tentative D call TRBD2 (5 bases). The germline CDR1 and CDR2 sequences are DFQATT and SNEGSKA (reference sequence). CDR3 length: 15 residues. V was clipped by 4 bases and J by 0 bases, with 13 bases between them.

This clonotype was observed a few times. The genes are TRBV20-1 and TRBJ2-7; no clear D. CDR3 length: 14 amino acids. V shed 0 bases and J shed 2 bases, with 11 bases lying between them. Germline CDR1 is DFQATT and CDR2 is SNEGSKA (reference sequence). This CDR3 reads CSARDLGVTYEQYF. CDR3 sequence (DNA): TGCAGTGCTAGAGATCTGGGCGTCACCTACGAGCAGTACTTC.

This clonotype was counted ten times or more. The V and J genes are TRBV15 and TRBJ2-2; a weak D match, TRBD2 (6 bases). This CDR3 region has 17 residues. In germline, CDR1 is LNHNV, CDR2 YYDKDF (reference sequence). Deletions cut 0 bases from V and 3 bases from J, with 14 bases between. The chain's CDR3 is CATSRDYPGGDTGELFF. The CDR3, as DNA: TGTGCCACCAGCAGAGATTACCCAGGAGGGGACACCGGGGAGCTGTTTTTT.

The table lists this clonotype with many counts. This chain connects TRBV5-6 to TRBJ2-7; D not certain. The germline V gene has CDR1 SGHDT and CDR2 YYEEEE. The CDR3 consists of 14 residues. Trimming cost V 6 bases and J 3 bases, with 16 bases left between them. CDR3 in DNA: TGTGCCAGCACCGATCGGACGGACCTCTACGAGCAGTACTTC. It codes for CASTDRTDLYEQYF.

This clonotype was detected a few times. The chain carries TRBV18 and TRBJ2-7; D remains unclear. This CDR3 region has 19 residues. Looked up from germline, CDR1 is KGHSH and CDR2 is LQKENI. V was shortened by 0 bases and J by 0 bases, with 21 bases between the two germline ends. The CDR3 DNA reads TGTGCCAGCTCACCACCCGGCGGAAACTCCGGCCCAGGCTCCTACGAGCAGTACTTC. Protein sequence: CASSPPGGNSGPGSYEQYF.

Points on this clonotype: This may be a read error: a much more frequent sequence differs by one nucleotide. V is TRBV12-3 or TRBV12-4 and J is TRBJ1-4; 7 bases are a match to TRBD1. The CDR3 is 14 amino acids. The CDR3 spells CACSDTGTVEKLFF. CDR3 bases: TGTGCCTGCAGTGACACCGGGACAGTAGAAAAACTGTTTTTT.

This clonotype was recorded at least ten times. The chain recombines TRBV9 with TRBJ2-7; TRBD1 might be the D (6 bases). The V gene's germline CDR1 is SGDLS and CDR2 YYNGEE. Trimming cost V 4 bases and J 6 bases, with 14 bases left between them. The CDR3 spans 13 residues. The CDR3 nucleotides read TGTGCCAGCAGCATAGCGACAGGTGGCGAGCAGTACTTC. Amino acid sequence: CASSIATGGEQYF.

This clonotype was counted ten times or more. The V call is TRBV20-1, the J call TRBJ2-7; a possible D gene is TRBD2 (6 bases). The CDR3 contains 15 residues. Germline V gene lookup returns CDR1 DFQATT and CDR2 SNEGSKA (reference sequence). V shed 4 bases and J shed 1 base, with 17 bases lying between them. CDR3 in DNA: TGCAGTGCTACCCCGCGGGGAATACGGTCCTACGAGCAGTACTTC. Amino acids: CSATPRGIRSYEQYF.

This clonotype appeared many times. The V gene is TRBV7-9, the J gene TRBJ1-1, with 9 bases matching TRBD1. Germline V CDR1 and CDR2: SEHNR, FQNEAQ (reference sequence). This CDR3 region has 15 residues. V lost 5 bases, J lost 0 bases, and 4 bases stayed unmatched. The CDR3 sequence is CASSPGTGMNTEAFF. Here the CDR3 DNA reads TGTGCCAGCAGCCCCGGGACAGGGATGAACACTGAAGCTTTCTTT. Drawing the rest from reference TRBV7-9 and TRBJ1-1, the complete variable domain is DTGVSQNPRHKITKRGQNVTFRCDPISEHNRLYWYRQTLGQGPEFLTYFQNEAQLEKSRLLSDRFSAERPKGSFSTLEIQRTEQGDSAMYLCASSPGTGMNTEAFFGQGTRLTVV.

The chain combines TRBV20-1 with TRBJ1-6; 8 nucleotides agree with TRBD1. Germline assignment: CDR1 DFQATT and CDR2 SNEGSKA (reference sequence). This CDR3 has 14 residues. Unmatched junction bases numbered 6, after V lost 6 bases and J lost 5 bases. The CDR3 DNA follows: TGCAGTGCCAAGTACAGGGGGAATAATTCACCCCTCCACTTT. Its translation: CSAKYRGNNSPLHF.

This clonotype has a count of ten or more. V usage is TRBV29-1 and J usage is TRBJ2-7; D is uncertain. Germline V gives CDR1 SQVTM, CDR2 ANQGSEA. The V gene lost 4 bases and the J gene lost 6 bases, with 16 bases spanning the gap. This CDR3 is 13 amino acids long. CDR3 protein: CSVVIVQPSEQYF. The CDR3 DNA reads TGCAGCGTTGTTATCGTCCAGCCTTCCGAGCAGTACTTC.